One sample yielded the 18 T cell receptor beta chains listed below, sequenced in a study of CD8 T cells in Susac syndrome. An input of about 0.45 to 1 ug of RNA was subjected to reverse transcription using random hexamers. In TCRdb, the immunoSEQ multiplex PCR reads were re-called with MiXCR into one record per CDR3 protein. The table lists approximately 190,000 distinct CDR3 sequences, over 90% of them singletons. Sequenced material: CD8+ T cells from PBMCs. These receptors were taken from a human donor with Susac syndrome.

The rearrangement joins TRBV5-6 to TRBJ1-1; D unresolved. The V gene lost 4 bases and the J gene lost 0 bases, with 7 bases spanning the gap. The CDR3 contains 13 residues. The germline V gene has CDR1 SGHDT and CDR2 YYEEEE. The CDR3 DNA sequence: TGTGCCAGCAGCCAAAATGTGAACACTGAAGCTTTCTTT. Amino acids: CASSQNVNTEAFF.

V and J are TRBV7-9 and TRBJ2-5; 7 bases line up with TRBD2. After removal of 2 bases from V and 3 bases from J, the junction contained 9 bases not matched to a gene. The CDR3 covers 16 residues. Germline CDR1 SEHNR, CDR2 FQNEAQ (reference sequence). CDR3 in amino acids: CASSLTGQRGEETQYF. The CDR3 DNA reads as TGTGCCAGCAGCTTAACAGGTCAGCGGGGAGAAGAGACCCAGTACTTC.

The V gene is TRBV3-1, the J gene TRBJ2-5, with 7 positions matching TRBD2. In germline, CDR1 is LGHDT, CDR2 YNNKEL (reference sequence). The CDR3 runs to 16 residues. J gave up 6 bases and V 0 bases, and 10 bases lay outside the gene matches. The CDR3 loop is CASSQDQGLVRKTQYF. The CDR3 nucleotides read TGTGCCAGCAGCCAAGATCAAGGACTAGTCAGAAAGACCCAGTACTTC.

The chain is built from TRBV9 and TRBJ1-1, with D uncertain. V lost 4 bases, J lost 0 bases, and 13 bases lay in between. The CDR3 loop spans 15 amino acids. In germline, CDR1 is SGDLS, CDR2 YYNGEE. This chain's CDR3 is CASSLYDSLNTEAFF. As DNA, the CDR3 is TGTGCCAGCAGCTTATACGATTCCTTGAACACTGAAGCTTTCTTT. Full variable domain (outside the CDR3, taken from reference TRBV9 and TRBJ1-1): DSGVTQTPKHLITATGQRVTLRCSPRSGDLSVYWYQQSLDQGLQFLIQYYNGEERAKGNILERFSAQQFPDLHSELNLSSLELGDSALYFCASSLYDSLNTEAFFGQGTRLTVV.

The rearrangement links TRBV29-1 to TRBJ2-1; D not resolved. Trimming took off 5 bases at V and 0 bases at J, with 11 bases between the two ends. The CDR3 runs 14 residues. Germline loops: CDR1 SQVTM, CDR2 ANQGSEA. The CDR3 bases are TGCAGCGTTTCTCCCCCGAGCTCCTACAATGAGCAGTTCTTC. It translates to CSVSPPSSYNEQFF.

V and J are TRBV7-9 and TRBJ1-5; D is possibly TRBD1 (5 bases). Germline values: CDR1 SEHNR, CDR2 FQNEAQ (reference sequence). The CDR3 has 14 residues. V shed 1 base and J shed 6 bases, with 10 bases lying between them. CDR3 loop: CASSLGGGIQPQHF. The CDR3, as DNA: TGTGCCAGCAGCTTAGGGGGGGGGATTCAGCCCCAGCATTTT.

This clonotype was counted once. The gene calls are TRBV28 and TRBJ1-4; the D is unclear. The germline V gene has CDR1 MDHEN and CDR2 SYDVKM. V lost 7 bases to trimming and J lost 8 bases, with 8 bases between them. CDR3 length: 11 amino acids. The CDR3 is CASKRGEKLFF. The DNA of the CDR3 is TGTGCCAGCAAACGGGGAGAAAAACTGTTTTTT.

DNA of the CDR3: TGTGCCAGCAGCTTATTTCAGGGGGCAATAGAGACCCAGTACTTC. Protein sequence: CASSLFQGAIETQYF. The V and J genes are TRBV7-3 and TRBJ2-5; the match to TRBD1 covers 8 bases. Unmatched junction bases numbered 6, after V lost 2 bases and J lost 4 bases. Germline V gene sequence: CDR1 SGHTA, CDR2 FQGTGA. The CDR3 loop spans 15 amino acids.

The chain is built from TRBV12-3 or TRBV12-4 and TRBJ2-1, with TRBD2 as a possible D gene (6 bases). V was shortened by 7 bases and J by 7 bases, with 11 bases between the two germline ends. The CDR3 has 12 amino acids. The CDR3 DNA sequence: TGTGCCAGCACCCCGGGAGTAAATGAGCAGTTCTTC. It is translated as CASTPGVNEQFF.

The V gene is TRBV7-6, the J gene TRBJ2-7; 10 bases are shared with TRBD1. This CDR3 spans 14 amino acids. V lost 5 bases and J lost 6; bases outside the gene matches: 7. CDR1 and CDR2 (germline): SGHVS, FNYEAQ. The DNA of the CDR3 is TGTGCCAGCAGCGGCGGGACAGGGGATCTCGAGCAGTACTTC. It is translated as CASSGGTGDLEQYF.

The chain links TRBV6-5 to TRBJ2-6, with 8 bases matching TRBD1. The CDR3 totals 16 residues. The ends lost 2 bases at V and 1 base at J; junction bases unmatched: 1. The germline V gene encodes CDR1 MNHEY and CDR2 SVGAGI. The CDR3 protein is CASSYRQGSGANVLTF. DNA of the CDR3: TGTGCCAGCAGTTACCGACAGGGGTCTGGGGCCAACGTCCTGACTTTC.

The V and J genes are TRBV9 and TRBJ1-1; D uncertain. V dropped 4 bases and J dropped 0 bases, with 13 bases sitting between them. Germline CDR1 SGDLS, CDR2 YYNGEE. The length of the CDR3 is 15 residues. The CDR3 spells CASSPSGRLNTEAFF. In DNA, the CDR3 is TGTGCCAGCAGCCCATCTGGACGGTTGAACACTGAAGCTTTCTTT.

The chain carries TRBV5-1 and TRBJ2-7; 7 bases align to TRBD1. Germline loops: CDR1 SGHRS, CDR2 YFSETQ. The V gene end was trimmed by 0 bases and the J gene end by 2 bases; junction bases not matched to a gene: 2. The CDR3 contains 14 residues. CDR3 nucleotides: TGCGCCAGCAGCTTGGAGGACAGGACCTACGAGCAGTACTTC. This sequence encodes CASSLEDRTYEQYF. Together with reference TRBV5-1 and TRBJ2-7, the CDR3 gives the full variable domain: KAGVTQTPRYLIKTRGQQVTLSCSPISGHRSVSWYQQTPGQGLQFLFEYFSETQRNKGNFPGRFSGRQFSNSRSEMNVSTLELGDSALYLCASSLEDRTYEQYFGPGTRLTVT.

The J gene is TRBJ2-1, the V gene TRBV11-2; a possible D gene is TRBD2 (7 bases). Germline V gene lookup returns CDR1 SGHAT and CDR2 FQNNGV. The CDR3 contains 13 residues. Deletions cut 0 bases from V and 10 bases from J, with 10 bases between. The CDR3 DNA reads TGTGCCAGCAGCTTAGATCGGGGGGCAGAGCAGTTCTTC. Translated: CASSLDRGAEQFF.

This chain's CDR3 is CSVETSGQGAYEQYF. The DNA for the CDR3 is TGCAGCGTTGAAACGTCGGGACAGGGGGCCTACGAGCAGTACTTC. This chain links TRBV29-1 with TRBJ2-7; the match to TRBD1 covers 11 bases. The germline V gene encodes CDR1 SQVTM and CDR2 ANQGSEA. CDR3 length equals 15 residues. Trimming at V came to 2 bases and at J to 2 bases, leaving 5 bases not matched to a gene.

This chain uses TRBV3-1 with TRBJ2-3, with 7 nucleotides matching TRBD2. CDR1 LGHDT and CDR2 YNNKEL come from the germline V gene (reference sequence). The CDR3 extends over 12 amino acids. The ends lost 5 bases at V and 10 bases at J; junction bases unmatched: 6. The CDR3 DNA follows: TGTGCCAGCAGCACCGCTAGCGGCTCGCAGTATTTT. This gives the protein CASSTASGSQYF.

The table lists this clonotype with a count of one. The J gene is TRBJ2-1, the V gene TRBV7-2; D remains ambiguous. The germline V gene has CDR1 SGHTA and CDR2 FQGNSA. The CDR3 has 17 amino acids. Trimming removed 1 base at V and 0 bases at J, with 13 bases between. The CDR3, as DNA: TGTGCCAGCAGCTTAGAAGTCCCCAGTAGCTCCTACAATGAGCAGTTCTTC. Protein: CASSLEVPSSSYNEQFF.

The rearrangement joins TRBV3-1 to TRBJ2-3; no firm D call. CDR1 is LGHDT and CDR2 is YNNKEL in the germline V gene (reference sequence). Trimming stripped 0 bases from V and 7 bases from J, with 8 bases between. CDR3 length: 13 residues. CDR3 in DNA: TGTGCCAGCAGCCAAGAGGTCCGTCATACGCAGTATTTT. Its protein product is CASSQEVRHTQYF.